These 30 T cell receptor beta chains originate from one sample sequenced in a study of cytomegalovirus exposure and HLA in healthy donors. Researchers ran the PCR with 60 Vbeta and 13 Jbeta primers. Measured with immunoSEQ multiplex PCR; TCRdb has only the in-frame clones, and not every one. The sample has about 190,000 clones; more than 75% are singletons. The specimen was PBMCs. Source of these receptors: a man under 40 in good health and CMV-seronegative.

The rearrangement uses TRBV15 and TRBJ1-4, with D uncertain. The CDR3 is 14 residues long. Germline assignment: CDR1 LNHNV and CDR2 YYDKDF (reference sequence). V lost 7 bases and J 0 bases, leaving 9 bases between the germline ends. CDR3 nucleotide sequence: TGTGCCACCAAACAGTCAGCAACTAATGAAAAACTGTTTTTT. Residues: CATKQSATNEKLFF. Full variable domain (rest looked up from reference TRBV15 and TRBJ1-4): DAMVIQNPRYQVTQFGKPVTLSCSQTLNHNVMYWYQQKSSQAPKLLFHYYDKDFNNEADTPDNFQSRRPNTSFCFLDIRSPGLGDTAMYLCATKQSATNEKLFFGSGTQLSVL.

This chain links TRBV28 with TRBJ2-1; D might be TRBD2 (6 bases). The CDR3 loop spans 16 amino acids. Germline V gives CDR1 MDHEN, CDR2 SYDVKM. The V gene lost 4 bases and the J gene lost 7 bases, with 20 bases spanning the gap. The CDR3 region is CASSSIQAEGRNEQFF. The CDR3 DNA is TGTGCCAGCAGTTCGATCCAAGCGGAGGGACGGAATGAGCAGTTCTTC.

This chain uses TRBV7-9 with TRBJ1-2; 8 bases match TRBD1. V trimming: 5 bases; J trimming: 4 bases; junction bases outside the gene matches: 6. Germline CDR1 SEHNR, CDR2 FQNEAQ (reference sequence). This CDR3 spans 14 amino acids. The CDR3 DNA sequence: TGTGCCAGCAGCCCGACAGGGGAGCTCTATGGCTACACCTTC. It specifies CASSPTGELYGYTF.

The J gene is TRBJ1-2, the V gene TRBV6-5; D gene unclear. The CDR3 has 13 amino acids. V was cut by 6 bases and J by 6 bases, with 14 bases left in between. In germline, CDR1 is MNHEY, CDR2 SVGAGI. Here the CDR3 reads CASSRGEVDGYTF. The CDR3 nucleotides are TGTGCCAGCAGCCGCGGGGAGGTAGATGGCTACACCTTC.

The chain uses TRBV19 and TRBJ1-5, with a possible D match to TRBD1 (5 bases). This CDR3 region has 13 residues. Per the germline V gene, CDR1 is LNHDA and CDR2 is SQIVND (reference sequence). V was shortened by 5 bases and J by 3 bases, with 8 bases between the two germline ends. The CDR3 is CASSRQYNQPQHF. CDR3 sequence (DNA): TGTGCCAGTAGTCGACAGTACAATCAGCCCCAGCATTTT.

This clone occurred once. The chain couples TRBV7-2 to TRBJ2-2; 7 bases are a match to TRBD2. J lost 7 bases, V lost 4 bases, and 3 bases had no gene match. CDR3 length: 13 residues. The germline V gene has CDR1 SGHTA and CDR2 FQGNSA. The chain's CDR3 is CASSWEGFGELFF. The CDR3 nucleotides read TGTGCCAGCAGCTGGGAGGGGTTCGGGGAGCTGTTTTTT.

The gene calls are TRBV2 and TRBJ2-3; D not certain. This CDR3 has 14 amino acids. Trimming shortened V by 4 bases and J by 2 bases, and 10 bases separated the two germline ends. CDR1 and CDR2 from the germline V gene are SNHLY and FYNNEI. The CDR3 loop reads CASSARVYTDTQYF. The CDR3 DNA follows: TGTGCCAGCAGTGCACGGGTCTACACAGATACGCAGTATTTT.

This clone was found a few times. V is TRBV7-9 and J is TRBJ1-1; no reliable D call. CDR3 length: 13 residues. Trimming removed 6 bases from V and 2 bases from J, with 10 bases in between. CDR1 SEHNR and CDR2 FQNEAQ come from the germline V gene (reference sequence). The CDR3 protein is CASRDKRNTEAFF. DNA of the CDR3: TGTGCCAGCAGAGACAAGAGAAACACTGAAGCTTTCTTT.

The rearrangement joins TRBV10-3 to TRBJ2-1; a weak D match, TRBD1 (6 bases). V shed 0 bases and J shed 7 bases, with 13 bases lying between them. Germline V CDR1 and CDR2: ENHRY, SYGVKD. This CDR3 spans 15 amino acids. The CDR3: CAISESEGVENEQFF. The CDR3 coding sequence is TGTGCCATCAGTGAGTCTGAGGGGGTGGAAAATGAGCAGTTCTTC.

This CDR3 is CASSGDSNNAAFF. The CDR3 region has the DNA TGTGCCAGCAGCGGCGACAGCAACAATGCAGCTTTCTTT. The J gene is TRBJ1-1, the V gene TRBV7-9; D may be TRBD1 (5 bases). Deletions cut 5 bases from V and 10 bases from J, with 17 bases between. Germline V lookup: CDR1 SEHNR, CDR2 FQNEAQ (reference sequence). The length of the CDR3 is 13 residues. Using reference TRBV7-9 and TRBJ1-1 for the parts outside the CDR3, the full variable domain is DTGVSQNPRHKITKRGQNVTFRCDPISEHNRLYWYRQTLGQGPEFLTYFQNEAQLEKSRLLSDRFSAERPKGSFSTLEIQRTEQGDSAMYLCASSGDSNNAAFFGQGTRLTVV.

V is TRBV28 and J is TRBJ1-2; 12 nucleotides match TRBD1. The V gene's germline CDR1 is MDHEN and CDR2 SYDVKM. With 4 bases clipped from V and 4 bases from J, the junction kept 7 bases outside the gene matches. CDR3 length equals 16 residues. As DNA, the CDR3 is TGTGCCAGCAGTTCCCCCGGGACAGGGGGCCTCTATGGCTACACCTTC. It codes for CASSSPGTGGLYGYTF.

This chain links TRBV6-5 with TRBJ1-2, with TRBD1 identical over 7 bases. Germline CDR1 and CDR2: MNHEY and SVGAGI. This CDR3 is built from 15 residues. V lost 5 bases, J lost 8 bases, and 14 bases stayed unmatched. CDR3 in amino acids: CASSNLRQGPRGYTF. CDR3 nucleotide sequence: TGTGCCAGCAGTAACTTACGACAGGGTCCCCGAGGCTACACCTTC.

The V call is TRBV7-8, the J call TRBJ2-3; possibly TRBD1 for D (5 bases). CDR3 length: 16 amino acids. The V gene's germline CDR1 is SGHVS and CDR2 FQNEAQ. Trimming took 5 bases from V and 1 from J, leaving 16 bases between them. CDR3 sequence reads: CASSADRTTRTDTQYF. CDR3 coding DNA: TGTGCCAGCAGCGCCGACAGAACCACACGCACAGATACGCAGTATTTT.

The DNA of the CDR3 is TGCGCCAGCAGTCCAGGGGAGGGTTATGGCTACACCTTC. Translating gives CASSPGEGYGYTF. The chain has TRBV5-1 and TRBJ1-2, with D possibly being TRBD1 (6 bases). Trimming cost V 5 bases and J 5 bases, with 13 bases left between them. The CDR3 extends over 13 amino acids. Per the germline V gene, CDR1 is SGHRS and CDR2 is YFSETQ.

The V gene is TRBV29-1, the J gene TRBJ2-5; 7 nucleotides match TRBD1. After removal of 5 bases from V and 1 base from J, the junction contained 4 bases not matched to a gene. The CDR3 has 13 residues. CDR1 is SQVTM and CDR2 is ANQGSEA in the germline V gene. CDR3 region: CSVYRQGQETQYF. In nucleotides, the CDR3 is TGCAGCGTTTATCGACAGGGCCAAGAGACCCAGTACTTC.

The chain couples TRBV27 to TRBJ2-5; D perhaps matches TRBD2 (6 bases). Between the trimmed V and J ends, which lost 4 bases and 5 bases, there was a span of 11 bases. The CDR3 consists of 13 residues. Germline V gene data show CDR1 as MNHEY and CDR2 as SMNVEV (reference sequence). The CDR3 bases are TGTGCCAGCAGTTCCGGGACTTCGGAGACCCAGTACTTC. Translation gives CASSSGTSETQYF.

In its sample, this clone was seen a few times. The CDR3 loop is CASSPVTRNTEAFF. The CDR3 DNA is TGTGCCAGCAGCCCGGTGACAAGGAACACTGAAGCTTTCTTT. V gene TRBV28 combines with J gene TRBJ1-1; D is uncertain. Germline V gene sequence: CDR1 MDHEN, CDR2 SYDVKM. The CDR3 loop spans 14 amino acids. V was shortened by 6 bases and J by 1 base, with 12 bases between the two germline ends.

The J gene is TRBJ2-1, the V gene TRBV5-1; 13 positions agree with TRBD2. Germline lookup yields CDR1 SGHRS and CDR2 YFSETQ. J was trimmed by 12 bases and V by 0 bases; bases with no gene match: 9. The length of the CDR3 is 16 residues. The CDR3, as DNA: TGCGCCAGCAGCTTGGAACCGGGACTAGCGGGGAGGGGGCAGTTCTTC. This encodes CASSLEPGLAGRGQFF.

V gene TRBV14 combines with J gene TRBJ1-1; weak D call: TRBD1 (6 bases). The CDR3 is 14 amino acids. V was pared by 3 bases and J by 3 bases, with 11 bases between. Germline assignment: CDR1 SGHDN and CDR2 FVKESK. This CDR3 reads CASSQDSSYTEAFF. The CDR3 DNA reads as TGTGCCAGCAGCCAGGACAGTTCTTACACTGAAGCTTTCTTT. The variable domain in full, completed from reference TRBV14 and TRBJ1-1, reads EAGVTQFPSHSVIEKGQTVTLRCDPISGHDNLYWYRRVMGKEIKFLLHFVKESKQDESGMPNNRFLAERTGGTYSTLKVQPAELEDSGVYFCASSQDSSYTEAFFGQGTRLTVV.

J is TRBJ2-7 and V is TRBV5-1; 10 bases align to TRBD2. Germline values: CDR1 SGHRS, CDR2 YFSETQ. The CDR3 totals 14 residues. Trimming at V came to 2 bases and at J to 3 bases, leaving 2 bases not matched to a gene. The CDR3 sequence: CASSFTSGIYEQYF. The DNA for the CDR3 is TGCGCCAGCAGCTTTACTAGCGGGATCTACGAGCAGTACTTC. The full variable domain, in which reference TRBV5-1 and TRBJ2-7 provide the parts outside the CDR3, is KAGVTQTPRYLIKTRGQQVTLSCSPISGHRSVSWYQQTPGQGLQFLFEYFSETQRNKGNFPGRFSGRQFSNSRSEMNVSTLELGDSALYLCASSFTSGIYEQYFGPGTRLTVT.

The CDR3 is CASSRGTGLAYEQYF. The CDR3 DNA reads as TGTGCCAGCTCACGGGGGACAGGACTTGCCTACGAGCAGTACTTC. The gene calls are TRBV18 and TRBJ2-7; the match to TRBD1 covers 8 bases. Germline V gives CDR1 KGHSH, CDR2 LQKENI. The CDR3 runs to 15 residues. V shed 4 bases, J shed 2 bases, and the junction held 7 bases outside the gene matches.

This clone was detected a few times. The chain has TRBV7-9 and TRBJ1-1; the D gene is possibly TRBD1 (6 bases). The CDR3 contains 18 residues. Germline CDR1 is SEHNR and CDR2 is FQNEAQ (reference sequence). CDR3 coding DNA: TGTTCCAACAAAATACCTAGCGGGTGGGGGGCACGGAACACTGAAGCTTTCTTT. Amino acid sequence: CSNKIPSGWGARNTEAFF.

The chain combines TRBV5-1 with TRBJ2-5, with TRBD2 identical over 11 bases. V was pared by 4 bases and J by 0 bases, with 8 bases of the junction left unmatched. Germline V lookup: CDR1 SGHRS, CDR2 YFSETQ. This CDR3 comprises 17 residues. The CDR3 DNA follows: TGCGCCAGCAGCCCACTCTCTAGCGGGGGGTACCAAGAGACCCAGTACTTC. Its translation is CASSPLSSGGYQETQYF.

The chain recombines TRBV5-4 with TRBJ2-7; D possibly corresponds to TRBD1 (6 bases). Germline V gives CDR1 SGHNT, CDR2 YYREEE (reference sequence). The ends were cut back, 3 bases at V and 4 bases at J, with 11 bases in the middle. This CDR3 has 13 residues. This CDR3 is CASSSRDMYEQYF. The CDR3, as DNA: TGTGCCAGCAGCTCCCGGGACATGTACGAGCAGTACTTC.

The V call is TRBV19, the J call TRBJ2-1; possible D gene TRBD1, 6 bases. The length of the CDR3 is 13 residues. The V end was cut by 6 bases, the J end by 7 bases, with 13 bases between. Germline-derived CDR1 and CDR2 are LNHDA and SQIVND (reference sequence). CDR3 coding DNA: TGTGCCAGTAGAGATACAGGGTATAATGAGCAGTTCTTC. Its protein product is CASRDTGYNEQFF.

Concerning this clone: Different DNA sequences within this sample yield the same CDR3. The rearrangement uses TRBV4-2 and TRBJ1-4; possibly TRBD1 for D (5 bases). The V gene lost 2 bases and the J gene lost 0 bases, with 16 bases spanning the gap. The CDR3 totals 18 residues. Germline CDR1 and CDR2: LGHNA and YNFKEQ. CDR3 region: CASSQYRPSLATNEKLFF. The CDR3 DNA reads as TGTGCCAGCAGCCAATACAGGCCAAGCTTAGCAACTAATGAAAAACTGTTTTTT.

V usage is TRBV5-4 and J usage is TRBJ1-4; 7 bases are shared with TRBD1. There are 16 residues in the CDR3. V shed 4 bases, J shed 2 bases, and the junction held 8 bases outside the gene matches. Germline V gene lookup returns CDR1 SGHNT and CDR2 YYREEE (reference sequence). The CDR3 reads CASSLSTGVTNEKLFF. The CDR3 coding sequence is TGTGCCAGCAGCCTGAGTACAGGGGTGACTAATGAAAAACTGTTTTTT. Looking up the rest from reference TRBV5-4 and TRBJ1-4 gives the full variable domain: ETGVTQSPTHLIKTRGQQVTLRCSSQSGHNTVSWYQQALGQGPQFIFQYYREEENGRGNFPPRFSGLQFPNYSSELNVNALELDDSALYLCASSLSTGVTNEKLFFGSGTQLSVL.

V is TRBV27 and J is TRBJ1-1, with D perhaps TRBD1 (6 bases). The CDR3 sequence is 13 residues long. The germline gives CDR1 MNHEY, CDR2 SMNVEV (reference sequence). V dropped 3 bases and J dropped 6 bases, with 11 bases sitting between them. The DNA for the CDR3 is TGTGCCAGCAGTTTGACGGGGGGCCCTGAAGCTTTCTTT. Protein sequence: CASSLTGGPEAFF.

J is TRBJ2-3 and V is TRBV19; D is perhaps TRBD2 (6 bases). The CDR3 is 14 residues long. Germline V gene lookup returns CDR1 LNHDA and CDR2 SQIVND (reference sequence). The V end was cut by 7 bases, the J end by 0 bases, with 11 bases between. CDR3: CASIAAASTDTQYF. The CDR3 bases are TGTGCCAGTATAGCGGCGGCTAGCACAGATACGCAGTATTTT. The entire variable domain, with the rest obtained from reference TRBV19 and TRBJ2-3, is as follows: DGGITQSPKYLFRKEGQNVTLSCEQNLNHDAMYWYRQDPGQGLRLIYYSQIVNDFQKGDIAEGYSVSREKKESFPLTVTSAQKNPTAFYLCASIAAASTDTQYFGPGTRLTVL.

The chain couples TRBV9 to TRBJ2-7; 7 bases line up with TRBD2. This CDR3 comprises 15 residues. The J segment lost 3 bases and the V segment lost 0 bases, leaving 6 bases of the junction unmatched. Germline V gene sequence: CDR1 SGDLS, CDR2 YYNGEE. In DNA, the CDR3 is TGTGCCAGCAGCGTAGGAGGGACTAACTACTACGAGCAGTACTTC. Translated, it gives CASSVGGTNYYEQYF. Together with reference TRBV9 and TRBJ2-7, the CDR3 gives the full variable domain: DSGVTQTPKHLITATGQRVTLRCSPRSGDLSVYWYQQSLDQGLQFLIQYYNGEERAKGNILERFSAQQFPDLHSELNLSSLELGDSALYFCASSVGGTNYYEQYFGPGTRLTVT.